A selection of T cell receptor beta chains follows, all from one sample in a study of blood T cell repertoires in COVID-19. Method: immunoSEQ multiplex PCR; TCRdb's copy keeps in-frame clones and lacks some. The sample records over 350,000 clones, roughly 91% being singletons. The sample comprised peripheral blood. The source of these receptors is a woman under 40 with acute or convalescent COVID-19. CDR3s include the opening cysteine and the closing phenylalanine or tryptophan. D genes are given only for firm matches. For some rows the clone size is stated as once, few or many, or as a class when expanded; others skip it.

d_gene: -; j_gene: TRBJ1-2; abundance: -; v_gene: TRBV28; CDR3nt: TGTGCCAGCAGTTTCTTTGGGACGGGAGGCTATGGCTACACCTTC; CDR3aa: CASSFFGTGGYGYTF
d_gene: -; j_gene: TRBJ1-2; abundance: -; v_gene: TRBV6-5; CDR3nt: TGTGCCAGCAGTTCGGGTGCCGCTAACTATGGCTACACCTTC; CDR3aa: CASSSGAANYGYTF
d_gene: TRBD1; j_gene: TRBJ1-1; abundance: -; v_gene: TRBV12-3/TRBV12-4; CDR3nt: TGTGCCAGCAGCCAACTGGGACAGTTTGAAGCTTTCTTT; CDR3aa: CASSQLGQFEAFF
d_gene: -; j_gene: TRBJ1-1; abundance: once; v_gene: TRBV7-3; CDR3nt: TGTGCCAGCAGCTTATTGGGGGTCGGGAGGAACACTGAAGCTTTCTTT; CDR3aa: CASSLLGVGRNTEAFF
d_gene: TRBD2; j_gene: TRBJ2-1; abundance: -; v_gene: TRBV7-3; CDR3nt: TGTGCCAGCAGCTTAAAGAAAGCGGGGTACAATGAGCAGTTCTTC; CDR3aa: CASSLKKAGYNEQFF
d_gene: -; j_gene: TRBJ1-1; abundance: -; v_gene: TRBV6-5; CDR3nt: TGTGCCAGCAGTTACTCGGAGGCGGTTGGCACTGAAGCTTTCTTT; CDR3aa: CASSYSEAVGTEAFF
d_gene: -; j_gene: TRBJ1-5; abundance: -; v_gene: TRBV7-8; CDR3nt: TGTGCCAGCAGCAAAGACAGAAATCAGCCCCAGCATTTT; CDR3aa: CASSKDRNQPQHF
d_gene: TRBD1; j_gene: TRBJ1-2; abundance: -; v_gene: TRBV5-1; CDR3nt: TGCGCCAGCAGCCGACAGGGGGCAGAGTATGGCTACACCTTC; CDR3aa: CASSRQGAEYGYTF
d_gene: -; j_gene: TRBJ2-1; abundance: -; v_gene: TRBV27; CDR3nt: TGTGCCAGCAGTTTTGGCAACTCCTACAATGAGCAGTTCTTC; CDR3aa: CASSFGNSYNEQFF
d_gene: -; j_gene: TRBJ2-1; abundance: -; v_gene: TRBV7-3; CDR3nt: TGTGCCAGCAGCTTAATACGGGGCTCCTACAATGAGCAGTTCTTC; CDR3aa: CASSLIRGSYNEQFF
d_gene: TRBD2; j_gene: TRBJ2-7; abundance: -; v_gene: TRBV9; CDR3nt: TGTGCCAGCAGCGTATCAGGGACTAGCGGGGGAACCTACGAGCAGTACTTC; CDR3aa: CASSVSGTSGGTYEQYF
d_gene: -; j_gene: TRBJ2-7; abundance: -; v_gene: TRBV5-4; CDR3nt: TGTGCCAGCAGCTTGGGGCCTGGGGGGTTGGGAAACGAGCAGTACTTC; CDR3aa: CASSLGPGGLGNEQYF
d_gene: TRBD1; j_gene: TRBJ2-7; abundance: -; v_gene: TRBV2; CDR3nt: TGTGCCAGCAGTCGGACAGGGTTCGACGAGCAGTACTTC; CDR3aa: CASSRTGFDEQYF
d_gene: TRBD1; j_gene: TRBJ2-7; abundance: once; v_gene: TRBV6-1; CDR3nt: TGTGCCAGCAGTGAAGCCGGACAGGGTACCACCTACGAGCAGTACTTC; CDR3aa: CASSEAGQGTTYEQYF
d_gene: -; j_gene: TRBJ1-4; abundance: -; v_gene: TRBV5-1; CDR3nt: TGCGCCAGCGCACAAGGTGGGACTCAGGCCGAAAAACTGTTTTTT; CDR3aa: CASAQGGTQAEKLFF
d_gene: -; j_gene: TRBJ1-3; abundance: -; v_gene: TRBV5-1; CDR3nt: TGCGCCAGCAGCTTGGCCGGGATATACTCTGGAAACACCATATATTTT; CDR3aa: CASSLAGIYSGNTIYF
d_gene: TRBD1; j_gene: TRBJ1-2; abundance: -; v_gene: TRBV11-2; CDR3nt: TGTGCCAGCAGCTTAGTGGGACAGACCTATGGCTACACCTTC; CDR3aa: CASSLVGQTYGYTF
d_gene: TRBD1; j_gene: TRBJ1-4; abundance: -; v_gene: TRBV28; CDR3nt: TGTGCCAGCAGTTTCTCCACAGGGGGCGATGAAAAACTGTTTTTT; CDR3aa: CASSFSTGGDEKLFF
d_gene: TRBD2; j_gene: TRBJ2-7; abundance: many; v_gene: TRBV7-2; CDR3nt: TGTGCCAGCAGCGGACTAGCTGGCTACGAGCAGTACTTC; CDR3aa: CASSGLAGYEQYF
d_gene: -; j_gene: TRBJ2-1; abundance: -; v_gene: TRBV7-2; CDR3nt: TGTGCCAGCAGCTTAGTACCCTTATCACGAGGACTACGTTTGATCTTC; CDR3aa: CASSLVPLSRGLRLIF
d_gene: TRBD1; j_gene: TRBJ2-3; abundance: -; v_gene: TRBV6-2/TRBV6-3; CDR3nt: TGTGCCAGCAGCCTGGGACAGCGCACAGATACGCAGTATTTT; CDR3aa: CASSLGQRTDTQYF
d_gene: -; j_gene: TRBJ1-6; abundance: -; v_gene: TRBV7-3; CDR3nt: TGTGCCAGCAGCTTATTAGGAGGGAGGTATTCACCCCTCCACTTT; CDR3aa: CASSLLGGRYSPLHF
d_gene: -; j_gene: TRBJ2-4; abundance: -; v_gene: TRBV6-5; CDR3nt: TGTGCCAGCATTAGCCGGGACACGAAAAACATTCAGTACTTC; CDR3aa: CASISRDTKNIQYF
d_gene: TRBD2; j_gene: TRBJ2-1; abundance: -; v_gene: TRBV27; CDR3nt: TGTGCCAGCAGTACCCCCCCCACTGCGGGAGGCACCTACAATGAGCAGTTCTTC; CDR3aa: CASSTPPTAGGTYNEQFF
d_gene: TRBD1; j_gene: TRBJ2-4; abundance: -; v_gene: TRBV6-5; CDR3nt: TGTGCCAGCAGTTGGGGACAGGGAGTTCAGTACTTC; CDR3aa: CASSWGQGVQYF
d_gene: TRBD2; j_gene: TRBJ2-1; abundance: once; v_gene: TRBV9; CDR3nt: TGTGCCAGCAGCCCCCGTGGTAGCGGGGGCTATGAGCAGTTCTTC; CDR3aa: CASSPRGSGGYEQFF
d_gene: -; j_gene: TRBJ2-7; abundance: -; v_gene: TRBV20-1; CDR3nt: TGCAGTGCTAGAGAGTACTACGAGCAGTACTTC; CDR3aa: CSAREYYEQYF
d_gene: -; j_gene: TRBJ2-7; abundance: -; v_gene: TRBV4-1; CDR3nt: TGCGCCAGCAGCCAAGACAGGGAACAGCGGCAGTACTTC; CDR3aa: CASSQDREQRQYF
d_gene: -; j_gene: TRBJ2-1; abundance: -; v_gene: TRBV27; CDR3nt: TGTGCCAGCAGTTTACTTGGGGCATGGGCCGTTAACGGTGAGCAGTTCTTC; CDR3aa: CASSLLGAWAVNGEQFF
d_gene: -; j_gene: TRBJ1-1; abundance: -; v_gene: TRBV5-4; CDR3nt: TGTGCCAGCAGTGAGACAGGGAACACTGAAGCTTTCTTT; CDR3aa: CASSETGNTEAFF
d_gene: -; j_gene: TRBJ2-3; abundance: once; v_gene: TRBV11-3; CDR3nt: TGTGCCAGCAGCCCTGGGACTAGCACAGATACGCAGTATTTT; CDR3aa: CASSPGTSTDTQYF
d_gene: -; j_gene: TRBJ1-6; abundance: once; v_gene: TRBV5-5; CDR3nt: TGTGCCAGCAGCTATCAGGGAAGGGCCTTTGATCGGAATTCACCCCTCCACTTT; CDR3aa: CASSYQGRAFDRNSPLHF
d_gene: -; j_gene: TRBJ2-3; abundance: -; v_gene: TRBV19; CDR3nt: TGTGCCAGTGCCTTTTGGGGCGGGGGCCTGGGTAGCACAGATACGCAGTATTTT; CDR3aa: CASAFWGGGLGSTDTQYF
d_gene: -; j_gene: TRBJ2-2; abundance: -; v_gene: TRBV5-4; CDR3nt: TGTGCCAGCAGCCCAAACCCCGAACAGGACGGGGAGCTGTTTTTT; CDR3aa: CASSPNPEQDGELFF
d_gene: -; j_gene: TRBJ2-3; abundance: -; v_gene: TRBV18; CDR3nt: TGTGCCAGCTCCCTAGGACAAGGAAGGGCAGATACGCAGTATTTT; CDR3aa: CASSLGQGRADTQYF
d_gene: TRBD2; j_gene: TRBJ2-1; abundance: -; v_gene: TRBV10-3; CDR3nt: TGTGCCGCGGGGGACGATGAGCAGTTCTTC; CDR3aa: CAAGDDEQFF
d_gene: -; j_gene: TRBJ2-3; abundance: -; v_gene: TRBV7-3; CDR3nt: TGTGCCAGCAGCCAAGTGGGCAGCCCAGATACGCAGTATTTT; CDR3aa: CASSQVGSPDTQYF
d_gene: -; j_gene: TRBJ2-2; abundance: -; v_gene: TRBV9; CDR3nt: TGTGCCAGCAGCGTAGAGGCGGGGGCAAACACCGGGGAGCTGTTTTTT; CDR3aa: CASSVEAGANTGELFF
d_gene: -; j_gene: TRBJ2-5; abundance: -; v_gene: TRBV5-4; CDR3nt: TGTGCCAGCAGCCTTAAAGAGACCCAGTACTTC; CDR3aa: CASSLKETQYF
d_gene: -; j_gene: TRBJ1-3; abundance: -; v_gene: TRBV6-1; CDR3nt: TGTGCCAGCAGTGATAGAAAATACTCTGGAAACACCATATATTTT; CDR3aa: CASSDRKYSGNTIYF
d_gene: -; j_gene: TRBJ1-1; abundance: -; v_gene: TRBV5-4; CDR3nt: TGTGCCAGCAGCTTGGTGGGGGGGGTGAACACTGAAGCTTTCTTT; CDR3aa: CASSLVGGVNTEAFF